The present entry profiles one TCR beta chain with its context. Antigen: not known. These data are taken from a study of graft-versus-host responses after intestinal transplantation. Study results and limitations: Allografts of one patient group, those with graft-donor T cell macrochimerism, had high graft-versus-host to host-versus-graft clonal ratios.

Profiled with immunoSEQ multiplex PCR; TCRdb holds only in-frame clones, not every one. This table has some 6,700 clones, around 89% appearing once. Germline V gives CDR1 SGHVS, CDR2 FQNEAQ. The CDR3 has 14 residues. Unmatched junction bases numbered 3, after V lost 1 base and J lost 5 bases. Sequences were derived from PBMCs, sampled roughly 87 days after transplant. The chain carries TRBV7-8 and TRBJ2-7, with TRBD2 matching over 9 bases. This TCR derives from a human patient who received an intestinal transplant, so some T cells may come from the graft donor. The CDR3 DNA reads TGTGCCAGCAGCTTAGTGGCGGGAGGGGACGAGCAGTACTTC. It yields the protein CASSLVAGGDEQYF.